These 19 T cell receptor beta chains share one sample of origin, sequenced in a study of shared clonotypes between healthy human individuals. This table comes from immunoSEQ multiplex PCR, and its TCRdb copy is limited to in-frame clones, with some not included. The table has roughly 2.4 million clones, roughly 95% seen once. Sample: naive CD4+ T cells sorted from blood. The sample's subset: CD45RA+ positively selected. The receptors stem from a man between 18 and 35 years old in good health.

The rearrangement uses TRBV18 and TRBJ1-5; 9 bases line up with TRBD1. V lost 3 bases, J lost 0 bases, and 9 bases stayed unmatched. Looked up from germline, CDR1 is KGHSH and CDR2 is LQKENI. CDR3 length equals 18 residues. The CDR3: CASSPQQGADHSNQPQHF. The DNA for the CDR3 is TGTGCCAGCTCACCTCAACAGGGGGCGGACCATAGCAATCAGCCCCAGCATTTT. The entire variable domain, with the rest obtained from reference TRBV18 and TRBJ1-5, is as follows: NAGVMQNPRHLVRRRGQEARLRCSPMKGHSHVYWYRQLPEEGLKFMVYLQKENIIDESGMPKERFSAEFPKEGPSILRIQQVVRGDSAAYFCASSPQQGADHSNQPQHFGDGTRLSIL.

The J gene is TRBJ2-5, the V gene TRBV5-1; 12 nucleotides line up with TRBD2. Germline assignment: CDR1 SGHRS and CDR2 YFSETQ. CDR3 length: 15 amino acids. V gave up 6 bases and J gave up 3 bases; unmatched junction bases: 6. CDR3 sequence (DNA): TGCGCCAGCACCCTGACTAGCGGGGGAAAAGAGACCCAGTACTTC. Amino acid sequence: CASTLTSGGKETQYF. Full variable domain (outside the CDR3, taken from reference TRBV5-1 and TRBJ2-5): KAGVTQTPRYLIKTRGQQVTLSCSPISGHRSVSWYQQTPGQGLQFLFEYFSETQRNKGNFPGRFSGRQFSNSRSEMNVSTLELGDSALYLCASTLTSGGKETQYFGPGTRLLVL.

The V gene is TRBV5-1, the J gene TRBJ2-1; 12 positions match TRBD1. Germline CDR1 SGHRS, CDR2 YFSETQ. The CDR3 covers 15 residues. With 3 bases clipped from V and 5 bases from J, the junction kept 3 bases outside the gene matches. The CDR3 here is CASSSGQGAHNEQFF. The CDR3 DNA follows: TGCGCCAGCAGCTCGGGACAGGGGGCCCACAATGAGCAGTTCTTC.

CDR3 protein: CASSSGTGGAYYGYTF. CDR3 nucleotide sequence: TGTGCCAGCAGCTCCGGGACAGGGGGCGCATATTATGGCTACACCTTC. The chain has TRBV7-6 and TRBJ1-2, with 12 nucleotides matching TRBD1. The V segment lost 4 bases and the J segment 5 bases; nucleotides outside the gene matches: 8. Germline CDR1 is SGHVS and CDR2 is FNYEAQ. The CDR3 spans 16 residues.

This chain links TRBV5-1 with TRBJ2-4; D is possibly TRBD2 (5 bases). This CDR3 spans 13 amino acids. V lost 0 bases and J 15 bases, leaving 16 bases between the germline ends. Germline V gene lookup returns CDR1 SGHRS and CDR2 YFSETQ. CDR3 sequence: CASSLDPGMEWYF. CDR3 DNA sequence: TGCGCCAGCAGCTTGGATCCGGGGATGGAATGGTACTTC.

V and J are TRBV5-6 and TRBJ1-2; a weak D match, TRBD1 (5 bases). CDR1 and CDR2 (germline): SGHDT, YYEEEE. The CDR3 spans 13 residues. Trimming pared 7 bases from V and 4 bases from J, leaving 14 bases between. This CDR3 reads CASQLDTGYGYTF. CDR3 coding DNA: TGTGCCAGCCAACTGGACACGGGCTATGGCTACACCTTC.

The chain couples TRBV6-1 to TRBJ2-7, with D perhaps given as TRBD1 or TRBD2 (5 bases each). From germline, CDR1 is MNHNS and CDR2 SASEGT. V was shortened by 6 bases and J by 2 bases, with 17 bases between the two germline ends. The CDR3 covers 15 residues. CDR3 residues: CASREMAGAAYEQYF. CDR3 bases: TGTGCCAGCAGAGAAATGGCCGGGGCCGCCTACGAGCAGTACTTC.

This chain joins TRBV5-1 and TRBJ2-7; 9 bases align to TRBD1. Germline V gene lookup returns CDR1 SGHRS and CDR2 YFSETQ. Trimming at V came to 7 bases and at J to 2 bases, leaving 7 bases not matched to a gene. The CDR3 totals 14 residues. CDR3 sequence: CASRRRTGAYEQYF. Written as DNA, the CDR3 is TGCGCCAGCCGACGCAGGACAGGGGCCTACGAGCAGTACTTC.

On this clone: This same CDR3 is encoded by further DNA sequences in the sample. The rearrangement uses TRBV6-5 and TRBJ2-1; D could derive from TRBD1 or TRBD2 (5 bases each). Germline V CDR1 and CDR2: MNHEY, SVGAGI. The CDR3 consists of 12 residues. Trimming stripped 6 bases from V and 4 bases from J, with 7 bases between. For the CDR3, the DNA is TGTGCCAGCAGGGGGACGTACAATGAGCAGTTCTTC. This translates into CASRGTYNEQFF.

CDR3 in DNA: TGCGCCAGCAGTTTAAACAGGGTCACCGGGGAGCTGTTTTTT. Its translation: CASSLNRVTGELFF. This chain joins TRBV23-1 and TRBJ2-2; D possibly corresponds to TRBD1 (6 bases). TRBV23-1 has ORF status, its function being uncertain. The length of the CDR3 is 14 residues. V lost 5 bases and J lost 4, with 11 bases in between.

This chain links TRBV5-5 with TRBJ2-2, with 7 bases identical to TRBD2. The ends lost 0 bases at V and 7 bases at J; junction bases unmatched: 9. Germline CDR1 reads SGHKS; CDR2 reads YYEKEE (reference sequence). This CDR3 is 16 amino acids long. CDR3 loop: CASSLEPGLTYGELFF. The CDR3 region has the DNA TGTGCCAGCAGCTTGGAACCGGGACTAACGTACGGGGAGCTGTTTTTT.

This clone was observed a single time. The chain recombines TRBV25-1 with TRBJ1-4, with unresolved D. Germline values: CDR1 MGHDK, CDR2 SYGVNS. This CDR3 region has 13 residues. V lost 2 bases, J lost 8 bases, and 9 bases lay in between. The CDR3 DNA follows: TGTGCCAGCAGTGAAAGGAGTAGGGAAAAACTGTTTTTT. Protein product: CASSERSREKLFF.

The rearrangement uses TRBV5-1 and TRBJ2-7, with D possibly matching TRBD2 (5 bases). In germline, CDR1 is SGHRS, CDR2 YFSETQ. V was clipped by 4 bases and J by 5 bases, with 7 bases between them. The CDR3 totals 11 residues. The CDR3: CASSGSHEQYF. CDR3 nucleotides: TGCGCCAGCAGCGGGAGTCACGAGCAGTACTTC.

The rearrangement uses TRBV6-1 and TRBJ1-4, with D possibly TRBD1 on 5 matching bases. V lost 6 bases and J 11 bases, leaving 13 bases between the germline ends. Germline V gene sequence: CDR1 MNHNS, CDR2 SASEGT. This CDR3 spans 12 amino acids. The DNA for the CDR3 is TGTGCCAGCAGAGCTATGACAGCCAAACTGTTTTTT. Translating it yields CASRAMTAKLFF.

On this clone: Different DNA sequences within this sample yield the same CDR3. The chain combines TRBV4-1 with TRBJ2-1; 11 bases are shared with TRBD2. The CDR3 spans 17 residues. V shed 0 bases and J 7 bases; nucleotides not matched to a gene: 8. Looked up from germline, CDR1 is MGHRA and CDR2 is YSYEKL. CDR3 sequence reads: CASSQEPGLAGGNEQFF. The CDR3 nucleotides read TGCGCCAGCAGCCAAGAGCCAGGCCTAGCGGGGGGAAATGAGCAGTTCTTC.

The chain's CDR3 is CASSWVLKPGQRVPHPHSGNTIYF. The DNA of the CDR3 is TGCGCCAGCAGCTGGGTCCTTAAGCCGGGACAGCGAGTTCCTCACCCACACTCTGGAAACACCATATATTTT. The chain combines TRBV5-1 with TRBJ1-3, with 7 bases that match TRBD1. Per germline, CDR1 SGHRS and CDR2 YFSETQ. V was pared by 3 bases and J by 0 bases, with 30 bases of the junction left unmatched. The CDR3 sequence is 24 residues long.

This chain connects TRBV5-1 to TRBJ1-3; D possibly corresponds to TRBD1 (6 bases). CDR3 length equals 15 residues. The V gene's germline CDR1 is SGHRS and CDR2 YFSETQ. Between the trimmed V and J ends, which lost 0 bases and 3 bases, there was a span of 10 bases. This chain's CDR3 is CASSLEAGDGNTIYF. CDR3 DNA: TGCGCCAGCAGCTTGGAAGCAGGGGATGGAAACACCATATATTTT.

V gene TRBV4-2 combines with J gene TRBJ1-3, with D possibly TRBD1 on 5 matching bases. The germline gives CDR1 LGHNA, CDR2 YNFKEQ. This CDR3 contains 16 residues. The V end was cut by 0 bases, the J end by 4 bases, with 13 bases between. CDR3 DNA: TGTGCCAGCAGCCAAGATGAACAGGATCGGGGAAACACCATATATTTT. Translation gives CASSQDEQDRGNTIYF.

This rearrangement joins TRBV2 to TRBJ1-5, with a possible D match to TRBD1 (5 bases). Trimming left V 3 bases short and J 3 bases short, with 9 bases between. The CDR3 is made up of 14 amino acids. Germline CDR1 and CDR2: SNHLY and FYNNEI. CDR3 sequence (DNA): TGTGCCAGCAGTGAGTGGGGGGTCAATCAGCCCCAGCATTTT. Amino acid sequence: CASSEWGVNQPQHF.